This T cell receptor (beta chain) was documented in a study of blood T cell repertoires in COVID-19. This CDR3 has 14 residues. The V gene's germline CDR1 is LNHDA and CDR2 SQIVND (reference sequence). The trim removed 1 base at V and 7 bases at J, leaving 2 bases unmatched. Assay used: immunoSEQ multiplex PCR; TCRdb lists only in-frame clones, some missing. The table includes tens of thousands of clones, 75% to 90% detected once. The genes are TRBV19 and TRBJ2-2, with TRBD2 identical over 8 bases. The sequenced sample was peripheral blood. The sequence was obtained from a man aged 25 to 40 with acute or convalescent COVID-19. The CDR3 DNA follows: TGTGCCAGTAGTATAGCGAGCGGGAGCGGGGAGCTGTTTTTT. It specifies CASSIASGSGELFF.